Listed below are T cell receptor beta chains from one sample, sequenced in a study of a mutant IDH1 vaccine in newly diagnosed glioma. What these receptors recognize is not known. Sequencing used immunoSEQ multiplex PCR; TCRdb keeps in-frame clones, though not all of them. The table lists around 28,000 clones, roughly 80% of them singletons, with about a sixth in the top ten. The specimen was PBMCs, collected from a glioma patient whose treatment included an IDH1 peptide vaccine. These receptors were obtained from a woman in her twenties or thirties with glioma. Both conserved end residues are part of each CDR3. The D gene is left open where the match is weak. Size tells how often a clone was seen (once, few, many) or the class of an expanded clone, and some rows leave it out.

-,TRBV5-1,TRBJ2-2,TRBD2,CASNLLAGGHTGELFF,TGCGCCAGCAACTTGCTAGCGGGGGGGCACACCGGGGAGCTGTTTTTT
-,TRBV19,TRBJ1-1,-,CASRDGSWSTEAFF,TGTGCCAGTAGGGACGGCAGCTGGAGCACTGAAGCTTTCTTT
-,TRBV7-9,TRBJ1-4,TRBD1,CASSLDRVEEKLFF,TGTGCCAGCAGCCTGGACAGGGTGGAAGAAAAACTGTTTTTT
-,TRBV7-9,TRBJ2-3,-,CASSLDVSTDTQYF,TGTGCCAGCAGCTTAGACGTAAGCACAGATACGCAGTATTTT
-,TRBV4-3,TRBJ2-2,TRBD1,CASSQDQAQGARGSTGELFF,TGCGCCAGCAGCCAAGATCAGGCACAGGGGGCGCGAGGTAGCACCGGGGAGCTGTTTTTT
-,TRBV10-3,TRBJ1-2,-,CAISESILGYTF,TGTGCCATCAGTGAGTCGATTCTTGGCTACACCTTC
-,TRBV5-8,TRBJ2-5,-,CASSLNGDPGETQYF,TGTGCCAGCAGCTTGAACGGGGACCCGGGGGAGACCCAGTACTTC
-,TRBV6-6,TRBJ1-6,TRBD1,CASSYSRDRGLPPLHF,TGTGCCAGCAGTTACTCGAGGGACAGGGGGCTGCCACCCCTCCACTTT
-,TRBV7-7,TRBJ1-3,TRBD1,CASSADRGNTIYF,TGTGCCAGCAGCGCGGACAGGGGAAACACCATATATTTT
-,TRBV9,TRBJ1-1,TRBD1,CASSVDGTGWQNTEAFF,TGTGCCAGCAGCGTAGATGGGACAGGATGGCAGAACACTGAAGCTTTCTTT
-,TRBV5-1,TRBJ2-5,-,CASSLDRPQETQYF,TGCGCCAGCAGCTTGGACCGTCCTCAAGAGACCCAGTACTTC
-,TRBV9,TRBJ2-2,TRBD1,CASKRQGGNTGELFF,TGTGCCAGCAAAAGACAGGGCGGGAACACCGGGGAGCTGTTTTTT
-,TRBV4-1,TRBJ1-1,-,CASSQALLNTEAFF,TGCGCCAGCAGCCAAGCCTTACTGAACACTGAAGCTTTCTTT
-,TRBV2,TRBJ2-5,TRBD1,CASSDPGQVDQETQYF,TGTGCCAGCAGTGACCCCGGACAGGTGGACCAAGAGACCCAGTACTTC
few,TRBV7-9,TRBJ1-5,-,CASSGRDSNQPQHF,TGTGCCAGCAGCGGACGGGATAGCAATCAGCCCCAGCATTTT
-,TRBV29-1,TRBJ1-2,-,CSVEGAGLSNYGYTF,TGCAGCGTTGAAGGGGCAGGGCTTAGTAACTATGGCTACACCTTC
-,TRBV29-1,TRBJ1-1,TRBD1,CSVAYGTGGTEAFF,TGCAGCGTTGCTTACGGGACAGGGGGCACTGAAGCTTTCTTT
-,TRBV29-1,TRBJ2-5,TRBD2,CSAGRWGSETQYF,TGCAGCGCCGGGAGGTGGGGAAGTGAGACCCAGTACTTC
once,TRBV5-1,TRBJ1-2,TRBD1,CASSQDSGGDYGYTF,TGCGCCAGCAGCCAGGATTCAGGGGGCGACTATGGCTACACCTTC
-,TRBV7-9,TRBJ2-5,-,CASSLGGGETQYF,TGTGCCAGCAGCTTGGGTGGGGGAGAGACCCAGTACTTC
few,TRBV14,TRBJ1-1,-,CASSSLDQLNTEAFF,TGTGCCAGCAGCTCTCTCGACCAACTTAACACTGAAGCTTTCTTT
-,TRBV5-6,TRBJ1-5,-,CASSSESQGSPQHF,TGTGCCAGCAGCTCAGAGTCCCAAGGTAGTCCCCAGCATTTT
-,TRBV13,TRBJ2-7,-,CASSLLEGPTYEQYF,TGTGCCAGCAGCTTACTTGAGGGGCCTACTTACGAGCAGTACTTC
-,TRBV6-5,TRBJ1-1,-,CASSYSGQLNTEAFF,TGTGCCAGCAGTTACTCCGGACAGCTGAACACTGAAGCTTTCTTT
few,TRBV6-5,TRBJ2-7,-,CASSYSPTYEQYF,TGTGCCAGCAGTTATAGCCCCACCTACGAGCAGTACTTC
-,TRBV11-2,TRBJ1-4,TRBD1,CASSLAQGVHEKLFF,TGTGCCAGCAGCTTAGCTCAGGGGGTCCATGAAAAACTGTTTTTT
-,TRBV6-1,TRBJ2-3,TRBD1,CASTSQGVADTQYF,TGTGCCAGCACCTCACAGGGGGTGGCAGATACGCAGTATTTT
few,TRBV25-1,TRBJ1-1,-,CASSDPESAEAFF,TGTGCCAGCAGTGATCCTGAATCCGCTGAAGCTTTCTTT
-,TRBV18,TRBJ1-2,-,CASSAAGAKGGYTF,TGTGCCAGCTCAGCCGCAGGGGCAAAGGGAGGCTACACCTTC
-,TRBV25-1,TRBJ1-1,-,CASSESPRLGAFF,TGTGCCAGCAGTGAATCCCCCAGGTTGGGGGCTTTCTTT
once,TRBV4-2,TRBJ2-1,-,CASSQEERNEQFF,TGTGCCAGCAGCCAAGAGGAACGGAATGAGCAGTTCTTC
once,TRBV4-1,TRBJ2-3,-,CASSQVGVRTDTQYF,TGCGCCAGCAGCCAAGTGGGGGTCCGCACAGATACGCAGTATTTT
once,TRBV18,TRBJ2-7,-,CASSPFPGANYEQYF,TGTGCCAGCTCACCCTTTCCAGGGGCCAACTACGAGCAGTACTTC
-,TRBV5-1,TRBJ2-1,-,CASSSAASVPGNEQFF,TGCGCCAGCAGCTCGGCAGCTAGCGTCCCGGGCAATGAGCAGTTCTTC
-,TRBV7-9,TRBJ2-3,-,CASSSAGDTQYF,TGTGCCAGCAGTTCGGCGGGGGATACGCAGTATTTT
once,TRBV2,TRBJ1-3,TRBD1,CALRAGGTGNTIYF,TGTGCCCTCAGGGCAGGGGGGACTGGAAACACCATATATTTT
once,TRBV7-2,TRBJ2-4,-,CAIVELAKNIQYF,TGTGCCATCGTAGAACTAGCCAAAAACATTCAGTACTTC
few,TRBV2,TRBJ1-5,-,CASSDPRGHQPQHF,TGTGCCAGCAGTGACCCCAGGGGCCATCAGCCCCAGCATTTT
-,TRBV10-3,TRBJ2-7,-,CAISERANYLYEQYF,TGTGCCATCAGTGAGAGGGCAAACTACCTTTACGAGCAGTACTTC
-,TRBV4-1,TRBJ1-1,TRBD1,CASSQERRGLGEAFF,TGCGCCAGCAGCCAAGAACGCAGGGGGCTTGGTGAAGCTTTCTTT
-,TRBV5-1,TRBJ2-2,TRBD2,CASEARAGVNTGELFF,TGCGCCAGCGAGGCCAGGGCGGGGGTCAACACCGGGGAGCTGTTTTTT
once,TRBV5-4,TRBJ2-5,-,CASSASRSIQETQYF,TGTGCCAGCAGCGCTTCAAGGTCAATACAAGAGACCCAGTACTTC
-,TRBV2,TRBJ1-2,TRBD1,CASSGQGRSGYTF,TGTGCCAGCAGTGGACAGGGGCGGAGTGGCTACACCTTC
-,TRBV30,TRBJ1-1,TRBD1,CAWSVRPQGPEAFF,TGTGCCTGGAGTGTACGTCCACAGGGGCCGGAAGCTTTCTTT
-,TRBV30,TRBJ1-3,TRBD1,CAWGRQGRPGNTIYF,TGTGCCTGGGGGAGACAGGGCCGACCGGGAAACACCATATATTTT
-,TRBV5-1,TRBJ2-2,-,CASRPPGRPTGELFF,TGCGCCAGCCGACCTCCGGGACGTCCAACCGGGGAGCTGTTTTTT
medium-sized,TRBV30,TRBJ1-6,-,CAWRAPLGSASELHF,TGTGCCTGGAGGGCCCCCCTCGGATCCGCGTCGGAACTCCACTTT
-,TRBV18,TRBJ2-1,TRBD1,CASSRTGTGDGNEQFF,TGTGCCAGCTCACGGACCGGGACAGGGGATGGGAATGAGCAGTTCTTC
-,TRBV7-8,TRBJ2-5,-,CASSRSGAQGGTQYF,TGTGCCAGCAGCCGTAGCGGGGCCCAGGGGGGGACCCAGTACTTC
-,TRBV7-9,TRBJ1-1,-,CASSLASGPAFF,TGTGCCAGCAGCTTAGCCTCCGGGCCAGCTTTCTTT